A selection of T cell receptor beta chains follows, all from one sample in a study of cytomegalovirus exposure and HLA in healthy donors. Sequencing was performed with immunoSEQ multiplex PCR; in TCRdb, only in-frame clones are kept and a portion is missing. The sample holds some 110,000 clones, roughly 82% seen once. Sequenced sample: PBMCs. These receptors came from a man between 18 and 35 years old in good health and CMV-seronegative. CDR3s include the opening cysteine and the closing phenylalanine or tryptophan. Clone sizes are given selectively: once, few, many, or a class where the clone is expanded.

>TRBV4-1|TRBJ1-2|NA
CASRQGAHGYTF
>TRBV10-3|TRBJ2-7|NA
CAISEGGSYEQYF
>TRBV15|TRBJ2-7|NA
CATSRDRLAGGRYEQYF
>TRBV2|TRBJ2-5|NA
CASRGDRATQYF
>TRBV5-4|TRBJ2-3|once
CASSLRTSGTDTQYF
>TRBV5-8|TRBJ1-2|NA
CASSLVFGQPEGYTF
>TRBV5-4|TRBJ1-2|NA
CASSSQGSDYGYTF
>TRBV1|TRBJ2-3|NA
CTSSHNIAGASTDTQYF
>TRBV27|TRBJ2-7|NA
CASGWTSVDGEQYF
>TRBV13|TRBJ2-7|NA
CAPTQGEGADEQYF
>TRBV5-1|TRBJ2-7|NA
CASSLRVGAYEQYF
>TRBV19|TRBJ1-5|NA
CASRPGGALNQPQHF
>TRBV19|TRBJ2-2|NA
CASLKKPSGAANTGELFF
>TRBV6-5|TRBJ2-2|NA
CASSRGGMNTGELFF
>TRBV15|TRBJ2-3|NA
CATSSRAGPTDTQYF
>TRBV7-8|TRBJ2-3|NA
CASSFQSTTGPSTDTQYF
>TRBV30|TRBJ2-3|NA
CAWGQGSSTSTDTQYF
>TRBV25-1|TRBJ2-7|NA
CASSAPGVPSYEQYF
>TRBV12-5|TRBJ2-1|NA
CASAVFSYNEQFF
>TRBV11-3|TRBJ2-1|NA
CASSLGTSGIPYNEQFF
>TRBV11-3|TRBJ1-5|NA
CASSPKSLGPQHF
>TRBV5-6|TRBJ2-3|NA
CASSGAVGTQYF
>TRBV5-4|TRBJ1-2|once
CASSLSRDVIYGYTF
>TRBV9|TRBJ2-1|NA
CASSVDRGFAYNEQFF
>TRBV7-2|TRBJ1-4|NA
CASSSTGTREKLFF
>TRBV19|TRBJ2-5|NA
CASNPSGAQETQYF
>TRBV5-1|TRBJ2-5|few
CASSVQETQYF
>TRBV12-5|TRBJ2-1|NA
CASGLPEGQLIDNEQFF
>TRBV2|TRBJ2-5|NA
CASRGQGKQTQYF
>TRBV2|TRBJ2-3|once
CASSPGLGADTQYF
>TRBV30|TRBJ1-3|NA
CAWTSPGHRSPGNTIYF
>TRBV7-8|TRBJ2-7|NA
CAGGRGRNEQYF
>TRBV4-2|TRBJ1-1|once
CASSRDGSTEAFF
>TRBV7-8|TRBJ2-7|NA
CASSLRPTGSSYEQYF
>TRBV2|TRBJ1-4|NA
CASHGQRNEKLFF
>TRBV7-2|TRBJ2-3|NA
CASSIRLAGAIDTQYF
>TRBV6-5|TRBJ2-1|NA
CASSQRGGEQFF
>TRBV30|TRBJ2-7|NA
CAWGHTPYEQYF
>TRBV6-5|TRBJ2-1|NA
CASRPSGGSYNEQFF
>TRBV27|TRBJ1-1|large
CASSLSGDGNTEAFF
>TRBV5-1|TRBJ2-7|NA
CASSRGTSGSRGYEQYF
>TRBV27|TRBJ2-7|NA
CASSLSLGSSYEQYF
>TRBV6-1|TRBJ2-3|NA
CASSEKLAGGPDTQYF
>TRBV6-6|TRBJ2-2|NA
CASSYLDPANTGELFF
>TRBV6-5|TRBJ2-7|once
CASAGLATYEQYF
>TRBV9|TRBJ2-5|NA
CASSVGGRSGETQYF
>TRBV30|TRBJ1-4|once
CALGGREKLFF
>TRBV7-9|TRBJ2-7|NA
CASSLGPEPEQYF
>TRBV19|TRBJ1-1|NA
CASSPGWGTEAFF
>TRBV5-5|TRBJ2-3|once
CASSRLAPGTDTQYF
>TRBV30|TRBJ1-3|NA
CAWSAGTEENTIYF